The 23 T cell receptor beta chains in this list originate from one sample, sequenced in a study of cytomegalovirus exposure and HLA in healthy donors. With 60 Vbeta and 13 Jbeta primers, the PCR was carried out. Clones were read by immunoSEQ multiplex PCR, and TCRdb kept only the in-frame ones, dropping some. Counted here are 150,000 to 200,000 clones, around 83% occurring once; the ten biggest clones make up around 8%. The source material was PBMCs. These receptors all stem from a male donor in good health and CMV-seropositive.

The chain has TRBV28 and TRBJ2-7; D is unresolved. The CDR3 contains 13 residues. The germline CDR1 and CDR2 sequences are MDHEN and SYDVKM. V shed 3 bases and J shed 4 bases, with 10 bases lying between them. The CDR3, as DNA: TGTGCCAGCAGTTTCGAAAGCGCGTACGAGCAGTACTTC. Residues: CASSFESAYEQYF.

The rearrangement links TRBV27 to TRBJ2-1; 12 nucleotides line up with TRBD2. Germline CDR1 and CDR2: MNHEY and SMNVEV (reference sequence). The CDR3 consists of 16 residues. V shed 4 bases and J 6 bases; nucleotides not matched to a gene: 7. The CDR3 DNA follows: TGTGCCAGCAGTTCCCCCCTAGCGGGAGGGATCAATGAGCAGTTCTTC. Its translation: CASSSPLAGGINEQFF.

This rearrangement joins TRBV5-1 to TRBJ2-1, with D perhaps TRBD2 (6 bases). This CDR3 is 15 amino acids long. Germline loops: CDR1 SGHRS, CDR2 YFSETQ. Trimming took off 0 bases at V and 4 bases at J, with 11 bases between the two ends. Here the CDR3 reads CASSLAGTLYNEQFF. The CDR3 nucleotides are TGCGCCAGCAGCTTGGCAGGGACTTTATACAATGAGCAGTTCTTC.

The V and J genes are TRBV5-8 and TRBJ2-2; D remains ambiguous. The ends were cut back, 2 bases at V and 5 bases at J, with 13 bases in the middle. CDR3 size: 15 residues. CDR1 is SGHTS, CDR2 YDEGEE, per germline. The CDR3 DNA reads TGTGCCAGCAGCTTCGGGTCAGTTCCGACCGGGGAGCTGTTTTTT. As protein: CASSFGSVPTGELFF.

This sequence joins TRBV7-5 and TRBJ1-1. TRBV7-5 is listed as a pseudogene. This CDR3 has 13 residues. The CDR3 DNA follows: TGTGTCAGAAGCTTAGATGGGGGGAGTGAAGCTTTCTTT. The encoded protein is CVRSLDGGSEAFF.

The chain has TRBV4-2 and TRBJ2-2, with TRBD2 matching over 7 bases. The CDR3 sequence is 17 residues long. Germline assignment: CDR1 LGHNA and CDR2 YNFKEQ. J lost 1 base, V lost 0 bases, and 5 bases had no gene match. DNA for the CDR3: TGTGCCAGCAGCCAAGATGGGGAGGGAGTGAACACCGGGGAGCTGTTTTTT. This encodes CASSQDGEGVNTGELFF.

The chain joins TRBV15 to TRBJ1-3; tentative D call: TRBD1 (6 bases). CDR3 length: 14 residues. The ends were cut back, 0 bases at V and 4 bases at J, with 7 bases in the middle. From germline, CDR1 is LNHNV and CDR2 YYDKDF (reference sequence). For the CDR3, the DNA is TGTGCCACCAGCAGAGACAGGGGAGGAAACACCATATATTTT. Amino acids: CATSRDRGGNTIYF.

The J gene is TRBJ1-1, the V gene TRBV5-1, with 9 bases aligning to TRBD1. The germline gives CDR1 SGHRS, CDR2 YFSETQ. V lost 4 bases and J lost 2; bases outside the gene matches: 12. CDR3 length: 17 residues. The CDR3 nucleotides are TGCGCCAGCAGCATATCACCGGGACAGGGAGACAACACTGAAGCTTTCTTT. Residues: CASSISPGQGDNTEAFF.

This chain connects TRBV7-6 to TRBJ2-1; 10 positions match TRBD2. The germline V gene encodes CDR1 SGHVS and CDR2 FNYEAQ. V gave up 1 base and J gave up 6 bases; unmatched junction bases: 3. The CDR3 is 15 amino acids. As DNA, the CDR3 is TGTGCCAGCAGCTTAGGAAGCGGGAGGGCCAATGAGCAGTTCTTC. Translated: CASSLGSGRANEQFF.

This chain connects TRBV19 to TRBJ2-1; 8 positions match TRBD2. The junction had 7 bases not matched to a gene; V was cut back by 7 bases and J by 2 bases. CDR1 and CDR2 (germline): LNHDA, SQIVND (reference sequence). The CDR3 loop spans 15 amino acids. The CDR3 protein is CASTAGGLTYNEQFF. As DNA, the CDR3 is TGTGCCAGTACCGCGGGGGGCCTTACCTACAATGAGCAGTTCTTC.

The genes are TRBV5-1 and TRBJ2-1; 8 bases agree with TRBD2. V trimming: 1 base; J trimming: 3 bases; junction bases outside the gene matches: 9. The CDR3 length is 17 residues. CDR1 and CDR2 (germline): SGHRS, YFSETQ. CDR3 in amino acids: CASSLLNPGTSYNEQFF. The CDR3 nucleotides are TGCGCCAGCAGCTTGTTAAACCCCGGGACTAGCTACAATGAGCAGTTCTTC.

V is TRBV6-1 and J is TRBJ2-7, with D possibly TRBD1 on 5 matching bases. V dropped 0 bases and J dropped 5 bases, with 14 bases sitting between them. Germline values: CDR1 MNHNS, CDR2 SASEGT. The CDR3 totals 15 residues. CDR3 sequence (DNA): TGTGCCAGCAGTGAAGCGGGGCAGGGAAGCAACGAGCAGTACTTC. It encodes CASSEAGQGSNEQYF.

This rearrangement joins TRBV2 to TRBJ1-1; D gene uncertain. Trimming removed 8 bases at V and 0 bases at J, with 10 bases between. Germline V gene data show CDR1 as SNHLY and CDR2 as FYNNEI. CDR3 size: 13 residues. In nucleotides, the CDR3 is TGTGCCAGCTGTGGGGAGATGAACACTGAAGCTTTCTTT. Amino acid sequence: CASCGEMNTEAFF. The variable domain in full, with the rest retrieved from reference TRBV2 and TRBJ1-1, is EPEVTQTPSHQVTQMGQEVILRCVPISNHLYFYWYRQILGQKVEFLVSFYNNEISEKSEIFDDQFSVERPDGSNFTLKIRSTKLEDSAMYFCASCGEMNTEAFFGQGTRLTVV.

The chain is built from TRBV14 and TRBJ2-7; D gene ambiguous. CDR3 length: 11 amino acids. The V gene's germline CDR1 is SGHDN and CDR2 FVKESK. V shed 2 bases and J shed 7 bases, with 6 bases lying between them. Written as DNA, the CDR3 is TGTGCCAGCAGCCAATCGTCGGAGCAGTACTTC. It yields the protein CASSQSSEQYF.

This clone appeared a single time. The chain joins TRBV7-8 to TRBJ2-1; 8 positions match TRBD1. The CDR3 has 17 amino acids. The V segment lost 2 bases and the J segment 0 bases; nucleotides outside the gene matches: 6. The germline V gene encodes CDR1 SGHVS and CDR2 FQNEAQ. CDR3 in DNA: TGTGCCAGCAGCTTACTCCAGGGGGCTAGCTCCTACAATGAGCAGTTCTTC. It translates to CASSLLQGASSYNEQFF.

The chain has TRBV6-6 and TRBJ1-1, with TRBD1 identical over 9 bases. After removal of 7 bases from V and 5 bases from J, the junction contained 11 bases not matched to a gene. The length of the CDR3 is 15 residues. The germline V gene encodes CDR1 MNHNY and CDR2 SVGAGI (reference sequence). The CDR3 coding sequence is TGTGCCAGCACTCTCCCCGGGACAGGGAAAACTGAAGCTTTCTTT. This encodes CASTLPGTGKTEAFF.

The chain carries TRBV4-1 and TRBJ1-2, with D unclear. Germline loops: CDR1 MGHRA, CDR2 YSYEKL. V gave up 1 base and J gave up 2 bases, with 14 bases separating them. CDR3 size: 16 residues. The CDR3 DNA follows: TGCGCCAGCAGCCAAGCCTTCCACGGAGTAAACTATGGCTACACCTTC. Residues: CASSQAFHGVNYGYTF.

For this clone: At the DNA level, this CDR3 is encoded by other sequences in the same sample as well. This sequence joins TRBV6-4 and TRBJ1-2; 8 positions match TRBD1. Trimming took 2 bases from V and 4 from J; bases not matched to a gene: 6. There are 15 residues in the CDR3. The V gene's germline CDR1 is MRHNA and CDR2 SNTAGT. The CDR3 region has the DNA TGTGCCAGCAGTGACGCGGGACAGGACATCTATGGCTACACCTTC. As protein: CASSDAGQDIYGYTF.

This chain connects TRBV28 to TRBJ1-1; D gene ambiguous. The CDR3 covers 15 residues. Germline V CDR1 and CDR2: MDHEN, SYDVKM. The V end was cut by 3 bases, the J end by 0 bases, with 11 bases between. Written as DNA, the CDR3 is TGTGCCAGCAGTTTCCCCCCAGGTATGAACACTGAAGCTTTCTTT. It yields the protein CASSFPPGMNTEAFF.

The chain uses TRBV7-9 and TRBJ1-1; no definite D call. CDR3 size: 11 residues. Trimming took off 11 bases at V and 7 bases at J, with 14 bases between the two ends. The germline CDR1 and CDR2 sequences are SEHNR and FQNEAQ (reference sequence). The CDR3 DNA follows: TGTGCCGGTACCGGACTGCTTGAAGCTTTCTTT. Its translation: CAGTGLLEAFF. Full variable domain (missing parts from reference TRBV7-9 and TRBJ1-1): DTGVSQNPRHKITKRGQNVTFRCDPISEHNRLYWYRQTLGQGPEFLTYFQNEAQLEKSRLLSDRFSAERPKGSFSTLEIQRTEQGDSAMYLCAGTGLLEAFFGQGTRLTVV.

This chain connects TRBV15 to TRBJ2-1; 9 nucleotides line up with TRBD2. The CDR3 covers 17 residues. V gave up 1 base and J gave up 6 bases; unmatched junction bases: 10. CDR1 is LNHNV, CDR2 YYDKDF, per germline (reference sequence). The CDR3 sequence: CATSRVTLAGSGNEQFF. The CDR3 DNA is TGTGCCACCAGCAGAGTTACGCTAGCGGGATCCGGCAATGAGCAGTTCTTC.

The gene calls are TRBV4-1 and TRBJ2-5; 12 nucleotides line up with TRBD2. The germline CDR1 and CDR2 sequences are MGHRA and YSYEKL. The CDR3 contains 17 residues. The trim removed 3 bases at V and 7 bases at J, leaving 12 bases unmatched. The CDR3 bases are TGCGCCAGCAGCCAGGGGGGACTAGCGGGCCCATGGGGGACCCAGTACTTC. Translation gives CASSQGGLAGPWGTQYF.

The V call is TRBV12-5, the J call TRBJ2-3; 7 bases align to TRBD2. The CDR3 spans 16 residues. V shed 5 bases, J shed 5 bases, and the junction held 13 bases outside the gene matches. Germline V gene lookup returns CDR1 LGHNT and CDR2 FRNRAP. This chain's CDR3 is CASGAGLDPRVDTQYF. CDR3 nucleotide sequence: TGTGCTAGTGGTGCCGGACTAGACCCTCGGGTAGATACGCAGTATTTT.